The 23 T cell receptor beta chains in this list originate from one sample, sequenced in a study of T cell responses to AZD1222 COVID-19 vaccine (dated by TCRdb to about 2021). Library creation used the immunoSEQ multiplex PCR assay. Imported from immuneACCESS, the table was reduced by TCRdb to in-frame sequences with V and J called. These copies leave out some clones; in studies compared against another copy, an unresolved V gene accounts for under half, and the cause of the remainder is not known. For this sample there are roughly 110,000 clones; 80% to 90% appear just once. The ten largest clones capture 6% to 7% of the sample. Explained via the paper, the time point label denotes: baseline before first vaccination. The source was peripheral blood, collected on day 0 of AZD1222 vaccination. The receptors shown here come from an adult in good health.

The chain carries TRBV4-3 and TRBJ2-1, with D perhaps matching TRBD1 (5 bases). This CDR3 has 13 residues. The V end was cut by 1 base, the J end by 10 bases, with 11 bases between. Germline V gives CDR1 LGHNA, CDR2 YSLEER. In DNA, the CDR3 is TGCGCCAGCAGCCAAGTCCAGGGAAGAGAGCAGTTCTTC. This codes for CASSQVQGREQFF.

DNA of the CDR3: TGTGCCAGCAGCGTAGGGAGCGGGAGCGGCGCAGATACGCAGTATTTT. Amino acids: CASSVGSGSGADTQYF. The chain joins TRBV9 to TRBJ2-3; 8 bases agree with TRBD2. V dropped 0 bases and J dropped 4; count of bases not matched to a gene: 7. The germline CDR1 and CDR2 sequences are SGDLS and YYNGEE. The length of the CDR3 is 16 residues. Full variable domain (missing parts from reference TRBV9 and TRBJ2-3): DSGVTQTPKHLITATGQRVTLRCSPRSGDLSVYWYQQSLDQGLQFLIQYYNGEERAKGNILERFSAQQFPDLHSELNLSSLELGDSALYFCASSVGSGSGADTQYFGPGTRLTVL.

The chain has TRBV28 and TRBJ1-6; TRBD1 matches at 7 bases. In germline, CDR1 is MDHEN, CDR2 SYDVKM. The CDR3 covers 18 residues. With 4 bases clipped from V and 9 bases from J, the junction kept 18 bases outside the gene matches. The CDR3 region is CASSSQLVPGQQFSPLHF. The CDR3 DNA reads as TGTGCCAGCAGTTCTCAACTCGTCCCGGGACAGCAGTTTTCACCCCTCCACTTT.

This chain uses TRBV6-6 with TRBJ1-5, with 7 bases matching TRBD1. CDR1 is MNHNY and CDR2 is SVGAGI in the germline V gene (reference sequence). Trimming cost V 6 bases and J 3 bases; bases outside gene matches: 5. The CDR3 has 14 amino acids. The CDR3 sequence is CASREDRANQPQHF. DNA for the CDR3: TGTGCCAGCAGAGAAGACAGGGCCAATCAGCCCCAGCATTTT.

The chain combines TRBV11-2 with TRBJ1-2; D is uncertain. The CDR3 is 14 residues long. The V end was cut by 5 bases, the J end by 1 base, with 11 bases between. In germline, CDR1 is SGHAT, CDR2 FQNNGV. CDR3 sequence reads: CASSRVGVNYGYTF. The CDR3 nucleotides read TGTGCCAGCAGCCGCGTTGGGGTTAACTATGGCTACACCTTC.

In its sample, this clone was seen once. The CDR3 region is CASSALTGSSYNEQFF. CDR3 coding DNA: TGTGCCAGCAGTGCTCTAACAGGGAGCTCCTACAATGAGCAGTTCTTC. This chain joins TRBV25-1 and TRBJ2-1; a weak D match, TRBD1 (6 bases). The V gene's germline CDR1 is MGHDK and CDR2 SYGVNS. Trimming stripped 4 bases from V and 0 bases from J, with 13 bases between. The CDR3 extends over 16 amino acids.

This chain links TRBV27 with TRBJ1-6, with D hard to call. From germline, CDR1 is MNHEY and CDR2 SMNVEV (reference sequence). V shed 4 bases and J shed 5 bases, with 18 bases lying between them. CDR3 length equals 17 residues. This CDR3 reads CASSYFPKLLHNSPLHF. CDR3 DNA: TGTGCCAGCAGTTATTTCCCTAAACTCCTTCATAATTCACCCCTCCACTTT.

The chain recombines TRBV5-1 with TRBJ2-1, with 8 bases fitting TRBD2. The trim removed 4 bases at V and 4 bases at J, leaving 16 bases unmatched. The germline gives CDR1 SGHRS, CDR2 YFSETQ. The CDR3 has 18 residues. In DNA, the CDR3 is TGCGCCAGCAGCGTTCTCCCACTGGGTAGCGGGATTTACAATGAGCAGTTCTTC. This sequence encodes CASSVLPLGSGIYNEQFF.

The chain joins TRBV6-5 to TRBJ1-5; a weak D match, TRBD1 (5 bases). From germline, CDR1 is MNHEY and CDR2 SVGAGI. The CDR3 spans 15 residues. The V gene lost 2 bases and the J gene lost 0 bases, with 8 bases spanning the gap. CDR3 sequence reads: CASSYDSYSNQPQHF. CDR3 in DNA: TGTGCCAGCAGTTACGACAGTTATAGCAATCAGCCCCAGCATTTT.

The chain has TRBV3-1 (or the pseudogene TRBV3-2) and TRBJ2-3; 10 nucleotides match TRBD2. Trimming at V came to 2 bases and at J to 1 base, leaving 9 bases not matched to a gene. CDR3 length equals 18 residues. Germline CDR1 LGHDT, CDR2 YNNKEL (reference sequence). This chain's CDR3 is CASSQRAQGLAGTDTQYF. CDR3 nucleotide sequence: TGTGCCAGCAGCCAAAGGGCCCAAGGACTAGCGGGCACAGATACGCAGTATTTT.

This clone occurred once. The chain links TRBV27 to TRBJ1-6, with 7 bases lining up with TRBD1. After removal of 5 bases from V and 5 bases from J, the junction contained 9 bases not matched to a gene. The CDR3 has 16 residues. CDR1 MNHEY and CDR2 SMNVEV come from the germline V gene (reference sequence). As DNA, the CDR3 is TGTGCCAGCAGTCACCGACAGGGAAGGGATAATTCACCCCTCCACTTT. It codes for CASSHRQGRDNSPLHF.

This chain uses TRBV5-1 with TRBJ2-2; 8 nucleotides line up with TRBD2. V lost 5 bases and J lost 6; bases outside the gene matches: 12. The germline V gene has CDR1 SGHRS and CDR2 YFSETQ. The CDR3 runs to 16 residues. The CDR3 DNA follows: TGCGCCAGCAGACTTCTAGCGGGTACGGGGGCCGGGGAGCTGTTTTTT. It encodes CASRLLAGTGAGELFF. The complete variable domain, with remaining parts taken from reference TRBV5-1 and TRBJ2-2, reads KAGVTQTPRYLIKTRGQQVTLSCSPISGHRSVSWYQQTPGQGLQFLFEYFSETQRNKGNFPGRFSGRQFSNSRSEMNVSTLELGDSALYLCASRLLAGTGAGELFFGEGSRLTVL.

The CDR3 DNA reads TGTGCCAGCAGCCAAAACAGACCTAGCGGGATAGATACGCAGTATTTT. Protein: CASSQNRPSGIDTQYF. The chain combines TRBV14 with TRBJ2-3, with 9 bases lining up with TRBD2. Germline CDR1 reads SGHDN; CDR2 reads FVKESK. The V and J ends lost 2 bases and 5 bases, in that order; junction bases with no gene match: 8. This CDR3 has 16 amino acids.

The chain employs TRBV7-9 and TRBJ2-1, with D possibly being TRBD2 (5 bases). CDR3 length: 14 residues. The germline V and J ends were trimmed by 2 bases and 6 bases, with 11 bases remaining between them. CDR1 is SEHNR and CDR2 is FQNEAQ in the germline V gene (reference sequence). The CDR3 DNA reads as TGTGCCAGCAGCTTACGGCAGCTAGCCAATGAGCAGTTCTTC. Protein product: CASSLRQLANEQFF. The variable domain in full, completed from reference TRBV7-9 and TRBJ2-1, reads DTGVSQNPRHKITKRGQNVTFRCDPISEHNRLYWYRQTLGQGPEFLTYFQNEAQLEKSRLLSDRFSAERPKGSFSTLEIQRTEQGDSAMYLCASSLRQLANEQFFGPGTRLTVL.

J is TRBJ2-1 and V is TRBV7-2, with no clear D. CDR1 is SGHTA and CDR2 is FQGNSA in the germline V gene. The length of the CDR3 is 11 residues. Trimming removed 6 bases at V and 9 bases at J, with 9 bases between. CDR3 DNA sequence: TGTGCCAGCAGGACCGGGTTTGAGCAGTTCTTC. This translates into CASRTGFEQFF.

DNA for the CDR3: TGTGCCAGCACCACGACAGGGAAAGAGACCCAGTACTTC. This encodes CASTTTGKETQYF. This chain joins TRBV7-9 and TRBJ2-5, with 7 bases lining up with TRBD1. CDR3 size: 13 residues. Germline CDR1 SEHNR, CDR2 FQNEAQ (reference sequence). The trim removed 7 bases at V and 3 bases at J, leaving 5 bases unmatched.

V usage is TRBV5-6 and J usage is TRBJ2-7; D call uncertain. CDR3 length equals 14 residues. Looked up from germline, CDR1 is SGHDT and CDR2 is YYEEEE. Deletions cut 0 bases from V and 2 bases from J, with 9 bases between. The DNA for the CDR3 is TGTGCCAGCAGCTTGGGATGGACGGCCTACGAGCAGTACTTC. Translation gives CASSLGWTAYEQYF.

J is TRBJ2-3 and V is TRBV24-1, with TRBD2 identical over 11 bases. The CDR3 is 24 amino acids. V gave up 1 base and J gave up 0 bases; unmatched junction bases: 23. Germline assignment: CDR1 KGHDR and CDR2 SFDVKD. The CDR3 loop is CATSDFNPGRGLAEGYTSTDTQYF. The CDR3 region has the DNA TGTGCCACCAGTGATTTCAACCCCGGCCGGGGACTAGCGGAGGGTTATACTAGCACAGATACGCAGTATTTT.

The chain is built from TRBV6-5 and TRBJ2-3; D gene unclear. CDR1 and CDR2 from the germline V gene are MNHEY and SVGAGI. CDR3 length equals 15 residues. Trimming took off 2 bases at V and 1 base at J, with 10 bases between the two ends. This CDR3 is CASSYDPERTDTQYF. CDR3 in DNA: TGTGCCAGCAGTTACGACCCTGAACGCACAGATACGCAGTATTTT.

V and J are TRBV11-3 and TRBJ2-7; D is unclear. CDR1 SGHNT and CDR2 YENEEA come from the germline V gene. This CDR3 region has 15 residues. With 1 base removed from V and 3 bases from J, the gap between germline ends came to 13 bases. For the CDR3, the DNA is TGTGCCAGCAGCTTAGGGGCGGAGTTAATCTACGAGCAGTACTTC. The encoded protein is CASSLGAELIYEQYF.

The chain uses TRBV5-4 and TRBJ2-3; 8 positions agree with TRBD2. The CDR3 sequence is 15 residues long. Germline V gives CDR1 SGHNT, CDR2 YYREEE (reference sequence). J lost 1 base, V lost 4 bases, and 5 bases had no gene match. CDR3 sequence: CASSQTSGRTDTQYF. The CDR3 coding sequence is TGTGCCAGCAGCCAAACTAGCGGTCGCACAGATACGCAGTATTTT.

This clone occurred once. The sample holds other DNA sequences that translate to the same CDR3. This rearrangement joins TRBV3-1 (or the pseudogene TRBV3-2) to TRBJ1-1; the D is unclear. The CDR3 spans 13 residues. The V end was cut by 3 bases, the J end by 1 base, with 6 bases between. In germline, CDR1 is LGHDT, CDR2 YNNKEL (reference sequence). CDR3 in DNA: TGTGCCAGCAGCCAGCTAGGGAACACTGAAGCTTTCTTT. Encoded protein: CASSQLGNTEAFF.

This clone has a single count. The chain has TRBV7-9 and TRBJ2-3; D may be TRBD2 (5 bases). Germline V lookup: CDR1 SEHNR, CDR2 FQNEAQ (reference sequence). Trimming pared 5 bases from V and 7 bases from J, leaving 10 bases between. CDR3 length equals 12 residues. CDR3 nucleotide sequence: TGTGCCAGCAGCCCGGACTCTTATACGCAGTATTTT. Encoded protein: CASSPDSYTQYF.